The 22 T cell receptor beta chains reported below all come from one sample, sequenced in a study of cytomegalovirus exposure and HLA in healthy donors. Use of 60 Vbeta and 13 Jbeta primers characterized the PCR. Assay: immunoSEQ multiplex PCR; the TCRdb copy retains only in-frame clones and omits some. This table has about 160,000 clones, about four fifths appearing once. Sequenced material: PBMCs. All receptors come from a man over 45 in good health and CMV-seropositive.

V gene TRBV19 combines with J gene TRBJ2-3; 14 bases line up with TRBD2. V shed 8 bases, J shed 1 base, and the junction held 2 bases outside the gene matches. Germline V gene data show CDR1 as LNHDA and CDR2 as SQIVND (reference sequence). The CDR3 contains 15 residues. CDR3 amino acids: CASVGLAGGTDTQYF. The CDR3 region has the DNA TGTGCCAGTGTGGGACTAGCGGGGGGCACAGATACGCAGTATTTT.

The V call is TRBV5-1, the J call TRBJ2-7, with no clear D. V was cut by 1 base and J by 5 bases, with 7 bases left in between. Germline V gives CDR1 SGHRS, CDR2 YFSETQ. The CDR3 loop spans 12 amino acids. The CDR3 is CASSLSDHEQYF. Written as DNA, the CDR3 is TGCGCCAGCAGCTTGAGCGACCACGAGCAGTACTTC.

This clone is a singleton in its sample. The chain couples TRBV7-9 to TRBJ1-5; D is ambiguous. Germline CDR1 is SEHNR and CDR2 is FQNEAQ (reference sequence). The CDR3 runs to 18 residues. Trimming removed 1 base from V and 0 bases from J, with 16 bases in between. CDR3 bases: TGTGCCAGCAGCTTAGAGTTGGTGGCAGGTCTTAGCAATCAGCCCCAGCATTTT. It yields the protein CASSLELVAGLSNQPQHF.

CDR3 DNA: TGTGCCATCAGTGGACAGAGGTACGAGCAGTACTTC. Translating gives CAISGQRYEQYF. The chain couples TRBV10-3 to TRBJ2-7, with D possibly matching TRBD1 (5 bases). V shed 4 bases and J shed 4 bases, with 8 bases lying between them. This CDR3 is built from 12 residues. Germline CDR1 ENHRY, CDR2 SYGVKD.

V gene TRBV2 combines with J gene TRBJ1-5, with 8 bases identical to TRBD1. This CDR3 is 13 amino acids long. Per germline, CDR1 SNHLY and CDR2 FYNNEI. The ends lost 10 bases at V and 7 bases at J; junction bases unmatched: 9. In nucleotides, the CDR3 is TGTGCCACCCAGACAGGGGTCGGACAGCCCCAGCATTTT. It encodes CATQTGVGQPQHF.

The V gene is TRBV10-3, the J gene TRBJ2-7; weak D call: TRBD1 (6 bases). Trimming took 7 bases from V and 7 from J, leaving 20 bases between them. This CDR3 contains 14 residues. The germline V gene encodes CDR1 ENHRY and CDR2 SYGVKD. The CDR3 is CAIKSTADRGEQYF. Here the CDR3 DNA reads TGTGCCATCAAATCGACAGCGGATAGGGGGGAGCAGTACTTC.

This clone was counted once. Its ends do not fully match the called genes, so a read error is possible. The chain carries TRBV29-1 and TRBJ2-1, with 9 bases lining up with TRBD1. From germline, CDR1 is SQVTM and CDR2 ANQGSEA. The CDR3 has 13 residues. The CDR3, as DNA: TGCAGCGTTGGAGGGACAGGGTACAATAAGCAGTTCTTC. Protein sequence: CSVGGTGYNKQFF.

The chain employs TRBV4-1 and TRBJ2-6; perhaps TRBD1 as D (6 bases). Trimming left V 1 base short and J 2 bases short, with 15 bases between. This CDR3 is built from 18 residues. CDR1 and CDR2 (germline): MGHRA, YSYEKL. The CDR3 region has the DNA TGCGCCAGCAGCCAAGTAAGGGTACAGGGTGCTGGGGCCAACGTCCTGACTTTC. Its protein is CASSQVRVQGAGANVLTF.

V gene TRBV4-2 combines with J gene TRBJ1-4; no clear D gene. Trimming left V 2 bases short and J 5 bases short, with 9 bases between. CDR1 LGHNA and CDR2 YNFKEQ come from the germline V gene. The CDR3 sequence is 14 residues long. The CDR3 here is CASSQRSTNEKLFF. CDR3 DNA: TGTGCCAGCAGCCAACGATCCACAAATGAAAAACTGTTTTTT.

The chain recombines TRBV11-3 with TRBJ2-1; possible D gene TRBD2, 5 bases. The CDR3 covers 13 residues. The germline V gene encodes CDR1 SGHNT and CDR2 YENEEA. Trimming took off 5 bases at V and 7 bases at J, with 12 bases between the two ends. The CDR3 is CASSPGRVNEQFF. CDR3 nucleotides: TGTGCCAGCAGCCCTGGGCGGGTGAATGAGCAGTTCTTC. The whole variable domain, remainder taken from reference TRBV11-3 and TRBJ2-1, is EAGVVQSPRYKIIEKKQPVAFWCNPISGHNTLYWYLQNLGQGPELLIRYENEEAVDDSQLPKDRFSAERLKGVDSTLKIQPAELGDSAVYLCASSPGRVNEQFFGPGTRLTVL.

The DNA of the CDR3 is TGCGCCAGCAGCTTCGCTCCGGGACAGGCCCCGGAGACCCAGTACTTC. Translated, it gives CASSFAPGQAPETQYF. The chain uses TRBV5-1 and TRBJ2-5; 8 nucleotides line up with TRBD1. The V and J ends lost 2 bases and 5 bases, in that order; junction bases with no gene match: 11. Germline loops: CDR1 SGHRS, CDR2 YFSETQ. The CDR3 consists of 16 residues.

J is TRBJ1-1 and V is TRBV6-5; D might be TRBD1 (6 bases). From germline, CDR1 is MNHEY and CDR2 SVGAGI. The CDR3 sequence is 15 residues long. Trimming pared 4 bases from V and 1 base from J, leaving 13 bases between. The CDR3 DNA is TGTGCCAGCAGTTCCCAAGTAGGGGGGAACACTGAAGCTTTCTTT. Protein sequence: CASSSQVGGNTEAFF.

As regards this clone: Sequence at one end of the junction differs from germline and may be a read error. V gene TRBV7-2 combines with J gene TRBJ2-7; 8 bases map to TRBD2. The CDR3 length is 16 residues. Germline V gives CDR1 SGHTA, CDR2 FQGNSA. The CDR3 region is CASSLLSGGPSHEQYF. The CDR3 nucleotides are TGTGCCAGCAGCTTACTCTCGGGAGGGCCCTCCCACGAGCAGTACTTC.

The chain recombines TRBV5-1 with TRBJ2-5; a weak D match, TRBD2 (5 bases). This CDR3 has 14 residues. Germline V CDR1 and CDR2: SGHRS, YFSETQ. Between the trimmed V and J ends, which lost 3 bases and 7 bases, there was a span of 16 bases. CDR3 bases: TGCGCCAGCAGCTCGCAAACTTATGGAGGGACCCAGTACTTC. This gives the protein CASSSQTYGGTQYF.

V gene TRBV5-1 combines with J gene TRBJ1-1; D is ambiguous. Per the germline V gene, CDR1 is SGHRS and CDR2 is YFSETQ. The CDR3 extends over 15 amino acids. With 0 bases removed from V and 8 bases from J, the gap between germline ends came to 17 bases. DNA of the CDR3: TGCGCCAGCAGCTTGGACATTGGGCCACGACGGGAAGCTTTCTTT. This sequence encodes CASSLDIGPRREAFF.

V usage is TRBV7-2 and J usage is TRBJ2-1, with 12 bases fitting TRBD2. J lost 10 bases, V lost 4 bases, and 8 bases had no gene match. Germline-derived CDR1 and CDR2 are SGHTA and FQGNSA. CDR3 size: 15 residues. The chain's CDR3 is CASSSGLAGVLEQFF. The CDR3 region has the DNA TGTGCCAGCAGCTCGGGACTAGCGGGCGTGTTGGAGCAGTTCTTC.

The chain joins TRBV7-3 to TRBJ2-2; 8 bases map to TRBD2. Germline lookup yields CDR1 SGHTA and CDR2 FQGTGA. CDR3 size: 14 residues. Germline trimming cut 6 bases from V and 4 bases from J; bases unmatched to any gene: 4. In DNA form, the CDR3 reads TGTGCCAGCAGTCCCGCGGGAGGCACCGGGGAGCTGTTTTTT. This translates into CASSPAGGTGELFF.

The V and J genes are TRBV7-3 and TRBJ2-3, with D possibly matching TRBD1 (5 bases). The length of the CDR3 is 13 residues. Trimming removed 5 bases at V and 4 bases at J, with 10 bases between. Germline V CDR1 and CDR2: SGHTA, FQGTGA. The CDR3 nucleotides read TGTGCCAGCAGCCCCCTCAGGGCAGATACGCAGTATTTT. Translating gives CASSPLRADTQYF. Full variable domain (remainder filled in from reference TRBV7-3 and TRBJ2-3): GAGVSQTPSNKVTEKGKYVELRCDPISGHTALYWYRQSLGQGPEFLIYFQGTGAADDSGLPNDRFFAVRPEGSVSTLKIQRTERGDSAVYLCASSPLRADTQYFGPGTRLTVL.

The chain uses TRBV9 and TRBJ1-5; no reliable D call. CDR3 size: 15 residues. The germline V gene has CDR1 SGDLS and CDR2 YYNGEE. The V end lost 0 bases, the J end lost 3 bases, and 10 bases lay between the germline ends. CDR3 protein: CASSVAGEYNQPQHF. The CDR3 DNA reads as TGTGCCAGCAGCGTAGCTGGAGAATACAATCAGCCCCAGCATTTT.

The chain combines TRBV28 with TRBJ2-3, with 14 bases that match TRBD2. CDR3 length: 18 residues. V shed 2 bases and J 0 bases; nucleotides not matched to a gene: 4. CDR1 is MDHEN and CDR2 is SYDVKM in the germline V gene. CDR3 DNA: TGTGCCAGCAGTTTAGGGACTAGCGGGGGCCTTAGCACAGATACGCAGTATTTT. Its protein product is CASSLGTSGGLSTDTQYF.

The chain links TRBV30 to TRBJ2-7; D ambiguous. The germline V and J ends were trimmed by 0 bases and 5 bases, with 11 bases remaining between them. This CDR3 contains 13 residues. CDR1 and CDR2 (germline): GTSNPN, SVGIG (reference sequence). The CDR3 DNA reads TGTGCCTGGAGTGTACTAAACGCGGACGAGCAGTACTTC. Translating gives CAWSVLNADEQYF.

This clone came up once. DNA of the CDR3: TGTGCCAGCAGTTCCGGGACAGGGAACACCGGGGAGCTGTTTTTT. This gives the protein CASSSGTGNTGELFF. The rearrangement joins TRBV6-1 to TRBJ2-2; the match to TRBD1 covers 8 bases. Germline trimming cut 5 bases from V and 1 base from J; bases unmatched to any gene: 3. The CDR3 length is 15 residues. CDR1 is MNHNS and CDR2 is SASEGT in the germline V gene.